This T cell receptor beta chain was profiled in a study of shared clonotypes between healthy human individuals (dated by TCRdb to about 2020). About the study as a whole: A few men and two women, aged 18 to 49 years, made up the cohort. Per donor, three plates each were used for CD4 naive and CD4 memory, two for CD8 naive, and one for CD8 memory. The study deeply sequenced blood TCR repertoires of about 5 healthy adults to estimate repertoire size and the extent of clonotype sharing between individuals. Libraries were prepared and TCR repertoires were sequenced by different laboratories using diverse techniques, in order to increase sequencing depth and limit assay-specific biases. Leukapheresis yielded between about 0.8 and 8.9 billion PBMCs per donor. What the work shows at the level of the full study, not this receptor alone: Rarefaction of sorted-subset datasets indicated incomplete sequencing despite the large sequencing depth. Sharing across a few donors was observed for about 5% of naive CD4, about 4% of naive CD8, over 2% of memory CD4, and about 0.4% of memory CD8 clonotypes. Sampling was restricted to blood, and TCR repertoires in tissues likely differ from the TCR repertoires found in blood. Based on pairwise subsampling, the degree of clonotype sharing among donors was expected to be affected by sequencing depth. The small number of donors limited the genetic and exposure-history diversity represented. Larger estimated clonotype richness was generally found for naive subsets than for memory subsets. Clonotypes shared by all four sorted-subset donors showed higher generation probabilities than non-shared clonotypes.

As regards this clone: Its binding antigen is unknown. Base qualities were left out, and no much larger clone turns up one base away.

TCR CDR3 regions were amplified from genomic DNA by multiplex PCR using the deep immunoSEQ assay. Extracted genomic DNA from each cell subset was spread evenly across all wells of several immunoSEQ 96-well plates, with each plate serving as a replicate. For sorted subsets, each replicate PCR was loaded with about 0.2 ug genomic DNA, equivalent to approximately 33,000 T cell genomes. The purified libraries were quantified using a Qubit 3.0 fluorometer, sized with a Bioanalyzer 2100, and then quantified again using the KAPA Library Quantification kit. Every immunoSEQ 96-well plate was sequenced on a separate single-read 150-cycle Illumina NextSeq 550 flow cell. Per the authors' processing: Because the immunoSEQ output included only junctional sequences and no quality scores, the filtering could not be the same as the filtering used for full-length reads. Sequences were annotated with PyIR, a Python wrapper for IgBLAST v1.9, using IMGT germline references to assign V/J genes and CDR3. Reads with weak V/J assignments (E-value above 1e-6), missing CDR3, stop codons, out-of-frame junctions, or ambiguous translated residues were removed. V3J clonotypes were defined as sequences sharing the same inferred V gene, J gene, and CDR3 amino acid sequence. The percentage overlap between two repertoires was calculated by dividing the number of shared unique clonotypes by the size of the smaller repertoire. Repertoire richness was assessed with RTK rarefaction, the Chao1 estimator, and Recon v2.1 estimates of unobserved clonotypes. Generation probabilities were computed with OLGA for all TCRbeta clonotypes obtained by the gDNA method from four donors. TCRdb stores this immuneACCESS table with in-frame sequences only. Part of the clones is absent; in the studies checked, under half of the shortfall reflects unresolved V genes, and no reason is known for the rest. For V, J and clone size, that table is used; D and trimming come from the DNA. The sample records about 1 million clones, 70% to 80% of which are singletons. The top ten clonotypes cover around 0.47% of the sample.

From a lookup of the germline V gene, CDR1 and CDR2 are LGHNA and YSLEER. The CDR3 runs 15 residues from the cysteine to the phenylalanine. The sequence is cut down to CDR3 DNA, 45 bases in frame from base 1. V was cut back by 3 bases and J by 7 bases, leaving a gap of 16 bases between them. Donors were healthy HIV-negative adults with no recently reported acute infections or vaccinations. All donors were Caucasian adults living in Nashville, Tennessee, USA. CD4+ T cells were enriched through magnetic negative selection, after which naive cells were positively selected on CD45RA and the remaining negative fraction served as the memory subset. Blood was collected by leukapheresis, and PBMCs were isolated by Ficoll-Histopaque density gradient centrifugation and then cryopreserved in liquid nitrogen vapor phase. Purity and quantity of every magnetically sorted T cell population were checked by analytical flow cytometry. Each sorted fraction had its genomic DNA isolated and then quantified by UV absorbance on a Nanodrop 2000c.

This TCR derives from a young man in good health. Some clones in this sample may be carry-over from other donors' samples. In this chain, TRBV4-3 is recombined with TRBJ1-5; TRBD1 is possibly the D segment (5 matching bases). Sequencing used memory CD4+ T cells from PBMCs. What this sample's cell subset or site label stands for: CD45RA-negative fraction. The CDR3 reads as follows: CASSQFRDRGQPQHF. The base sequence is TGCGCCAGCAGCCAGTTCAGGGATAGGGGACAGCCCCAGCATTTT.